This T cell receptor beta chain was profiled in a study of blood T cell repertoires in COVID-19. Study overall: The United States, Italy and Spain were the sources of the acute and convalescent COVID-19 samples. From T cells, B-cell-depleted T cells, or PBMCs came the material, which was cDNA or gDNA.

There are 14 residues in the CDR3. Trimming removed 4 bases from V and 4 bases from J; junction bases left unmatched: 4. Looked up from germline, CDR1 is LGHDT and CDR2 is YNNKEL (reference sequence). In the original workflow: Estimated nucleated cell counts came from reference gene primer amplification. Measured with immunoSEQ multiplex PCR; TCRdb has only the in-frame clones, and not every one. The D gene and trimming were derived from the DNA, and the V and J assignments and clone size from that table. The table shows about 160,000 clones, with 75% to 90% occurring only once. The V and J genes are TRBV3-1 (or the pseudogene TRBV3-2) and TRBJ1-3; TRBD1 matches at 7 bases. Specimen: peripheral blood. This TCR derives from a human donor with acute or convalescent COVID-19. The donor label of this sample is uncertain. As DNA, the CDR3 is TGTGCCAGCAGCCTAGGGGGCGCCGGAAACACCATATATTTT. Translated: CASSLGGAGNTIYF.